Following are 30 T cell receptor beta chains from one sample sequenced in a study of T cells in Graves' hyperthyroidism and ophthalmopathy. What was amplified from RNA transcripts were TCR beta CDR3 regions. In the first-round RT-PCR of the TCR CDR3, the HTBI primer set was used. One entry per CDR3 protein results from TCRdb running MiXCR on the multiplex PCR reads. The sample holds roughly 600,000 distinct CDR3 sequences, 13% to 15% seen once. What was sequenced was blood. The source of these receptors is a woman aged 45-59 years with Graves' ophthalmopathy.

With regard to this clonotype: A much more abundant neighbour one base away suggests this may be a read error. J is TRBJ1-1 and V is TRBV7-9; TRBD1 matches at 9 bases. V was pared by 3 bases and J by 5 bases, with 4 bases of the junction left unmatched. This CDR3 has 14 amino acids. Germline lookup yields CDR1 SEHNR and CDR2 FQNEAQ (reference sequence). The CDR3 DNA is TGTGCCAGCAGCTTTACGGGACAGGGTACTGAAGCTTTCTTT. Translating gives CASSFTGQGTEAFF.

V usage is TRBV29-1 and J usage is TRBJ2-7; either TRBD1 or TRBD2 may supply D (5 bases each). The CDR3 totals 11 residues. Germline V lookup: CDR1 SQVTM, CDR2 ANQGSEA. Trimming pared 7 bases from V and 0 bases from J, leaving 7 bases between. This CDR3 is CSAGTSYEQYF. CDR3 coding DNA: TGCAGCGCCGGGACCTCCTACGAGCAGTACTTC.

This clonotype appeared a few times. This chain's CDR3 is CSASKLEALGEQYF. The CDR3 nucleotides are TGCAGTGCTAGCAAACTAGAGGCACTCGGCGAGCAGTACTTC. This rearrangement joins TRBV20-1 to TRBJ2-7, with TRBD2 as a possible D gene (5 bases). Trimming left V 3 bases short and J 6 bases short, with 18 bases between. Germline V gene lookup returns CDR1 DFQATT and CDR2 SNEGSKA (reference sequence). The CDR3 has 14 residues.

This clonotype was recorded a few times. V and J are TRBV2 and TRBJ1-4; D call uncertain. Trimming shortened V by 7 bases and J by 4 bases, and 7 bases separated the two germline ends. CDR1 and CDR2 from the germline V gene are SNHLY and FYNNEI. The CDR3 consists of 12 residues. The CDR3, as DNA: TGTGCCAGCAACAGCGATAATGAAAAACTGTTTTTT. It translates to CASNSDNEKLFF.

This clonotype was seen a handful of times. J is TRBJ2-7 and V is TRBV7-6; D gene ambiguous. Trimming took off 1 base at V and 6 bases at J, with 13 bases between the two ends. The length of the CDR3 is 14 residues. Germline V gene sequence: CDR1 SGHVS, CDR2 FNYEAQ. This CDR3 is CASSLEFSGIEQYF. CDR3 nucleotide sequence: TGTGCCAGCAGCTTAGAATTTAGTGGTATCGAGCAGTACTTC.

In this sample, this clonotype turned up many times. The gene calls are TRBV5-1 and TRBJ2-7, with D possibly called TRBD1 or TRBD2 (5 bases each). This CDR3 region has 13 residues. Germline CDR1 SGHRS, CDR2 YFSETQ. Trimming stripped 4 bases from V and 6 bases from J, with 14 bases between. DNA of the CDR3: TGCGCCAGCAGCCGGGGCCCGCAGTCCGAGCAGTACTTC. This sequence encodes CASSRGPQSEQYF.

This clonotype was counted at least ten times. The gene calls are TRBV9 and TRBJ1-1, with D unclear. Germline V gene lookup returns CDR1 SGDLS and CDR2 YYNGEE. The CDR3 is 15 residues long. V was pared by 3 bases and J by 0 bases, with 12 bases between. This CDR3 is CASSAEGGMNTEAFF. The DNA for the CDR3 is TGTGCCAGCAGCGCGGAAGGAGGCATGAACACTGAAGCTTTCTTT.

This clonotype was observed many times. The chain combines TRBV6-2 or TRBV6-3 with TRBJ1-1; D gene uncertain. V was trimmed by 0 bases and J by 5 bases, leaving 4 bases between them. The germline gives CDR1 MNHEY, CDR2 SVGEGT. This CDR3 spans 12 amino acids. Here the CDR3 reads CASSYSITEAFF. The CDR3 nucleotides read TGTGCCAGCAGTTACTCGATAACTGAAGCTTTCTTT.

The chain uses TRBV12-3 or TRBV12-4 and TRBJ2-5; D is perhaps TRBD2 (5 bases). There are 15 residues in the CDR3. V was clipped by 4 bases and J by 7 bases, with 19 bases between them. This CDR3 is CASSYPGGLRVTQYF. Written as DNA, the CDR3 is TGTGCCAGCAGTTACCCAGGAGGACTTAGGGTGACCCAGTACTTC.

About this clonotype itself: Being one base from a much bigger clone, this may be a read error. The chain links TRBV12-3 or TRBV12-4 to TRBJ1-5; D gene unclear. The CDR3 runs 14 residues. This CDR3 is CASSLGGSNQSQHF. The CDR3 DNA reads as TGTGCCAGCAGTTTAGGTGGGAGCAATCAGTCCCAGCATTTT.

This clonotype was counted a single time. Just one base apart from a much larger clone, this may be a read error. This sequence joins TRBV3-1 and TRBJ1-1, with 8 bases that match TRBD1. CDR1 and CDR2 from the germline V gene are LGHDT and YNNKEL (reference sequence). This CDR3 comprises 16 residues. This chain's CDR3 is CASSQADPGTGSKALF. CDR3 DNA: TGTGCCAGCAGCCAGGCTGACCCCGGGACAGGTTCTAAAGCTCTCTTT.

This clonotype has a handful of counts. The chain uses TRBV6-2 or TRBV6-3 and TRBJ2-7; D uncertain. The CDR3 is made up of 13 amino acids. From germline, CDR1 is MNHEY and CDR2 SVGEGT. V was trimmed by 2 bases and J by 2 bases, leaving 7 bases between them. CDR3 loop: CASSYLTAYEQYF. DNA for the CDR3: TGTGCCAGCAGTTACCTCACGGCCTACGAGCAGTACTTC.

Many counts were recorded for this clonotype. The chain has TRBV11-2 and TRBJ2-3; D perhaps matches TRBD2 (6 bases). The CDR3 extends over 14 amino acids. CDR1 and CDR2 (germline): SGHAT, FQNNGV. The germline V and J ends were trimmed by 5 bases and 2 bases, with 11 bases remaining between them. Here the CDR3 DNA reads TGTGCCAGCAGCCCCAGCGGGTACACAGATACGCAGTATTTT. This encodes CASSPSGYTDTQYF.

The chain uses TRBV7-2 and TRBJ2-3, with D uncertain. The length of the CDR3 is 15 residues. CDR1 and CDR2 from the germline V gene are SGHTA and FQGNSA. Trimming shortened V by 3 bases and J by 2 bases, and 12 bases separated the two germline ends. This CDR3 is CASSFQGSSTDTQYF. The CDR3 region has the DNA TGTGCCAGCAGCTTCCAAGGGTCCTCCACAGATACGCAGTATTTT.

This clonotype was counted ten times or more. The chain joins TRBV18 to TRBJ2-5; D may be TRBD1 (6 bases). The germline V gene encodes CDR1 KGHSH and CDR2 LQKENI. The CDR3 extends over 15 amino acids. The germline V and J ends were trimmed by 6 bases and 4 bases, with 18 bases remaining between them. CDR3 in DNA: TGTGCCAGCTCGCCTACAGGGTCCATGGGAGAGACCCAGTACTTC. It is translated as CASSPTGSMGETQYF.

The chain links TRBV2 to TRBJ2-2, with D possibly matching TRBD1 (5 bases). This CDR3 comprises 12 residues. V was shortened by 9 bases and J by 6 bases, with 11 bases between the two germline ends. Germline values: CDR1 SNHLY, CDR2 FYNNEI. Here the CDR3 DNA reads TGTGCCAGTTTCAGGGCGTCCGGGGAGCTGTTTTTT. Amino acids: CASFRASGELFF. Filled out from reference TRBV2 and TRBJ2-2, the complete variable domain reads EPEVTQTPSHQVTQMGQEVILRCVPISNHLYFYWYRQILGQKVEFLVSFYNNEISEKSEIFDDQFSVERPDGSNFTLKIRSTKLEDSAMYFCASFRASGELFFGEGSRLTVL.

The sample holds many counts of this clonotype. This chain connects TRBV12-3 or TRBV12-4 to TRBJ2-7, with a possible D match to TRBD2 (5 bases). V was cut by 5 bases and J by 2 bases, with 10 bases left in between. The CDR3 spans 13 residues. CDR3 DNA: TGTGCCAGCAGTCTTTTAGCGACCTACGAGCAGTACTTC. Translation: CASSLLATYEQYF.

The sample holds many counts of this clonotype. This rearrangement joins TRBV5-1 to TRBJ1-1; TRBD1 might be the D (6 bases). Trimming took off 4 bases at V and 1 base at J, with 8 bases between the two ends. This CDR3 comprises 13 residues. The germline CDR1 and CDR2 sequences are SGHRS and YFSETQ. The CDR3 is CASSGGANTEAFF. Here the CDR3 DNA reads TGCGCCAGCAGCGGGGGCGCGAACACTGAAGCTTTCTTT.

In its sample, this clonotype was seen many times. This sequence joins TRBV12-3 or TRBV12-4 and TRBJ1-6; D unclear. The CDR3 covers 13 residues. Trimming left V 3 bases short and J 8 bases short, with 8 bases between. CDR3 DNA: TGTGCCAGCAGTTTCATCGCGGATTCACCCCTCCACTTT. Translated, it gives CASSFIADSPLHF.

To note about this clonotype: A much bigger clone sits one base away, suggesting this may be a read error. This chain connects TRBV15 to TRBJ2-2, with D maybe TRBD2 (5 bases). The CDR3 loop spans 13 amino acids. Per the germline V gene, CDR1 is LNHNV and CDR2 is YYDKDF (reference sequence). This CDR3 reads CVTSRDRDGELFF. CDR3 nucleotides: TGTGTCACCAGCAGAGATCGGGACGGGGAGCTGTTTTTT.

This clonotype was counted only a few times. V usage is TRBV5-8 and J usage is TRBJ1-5; the D is unclear. The CDR3 is 15 amino acids. Trimming removed 2 bases from V and 3 bases from J, with 12 bases in between. Per germline, CDR1 SGHTS and CDR2 YDEGEE. Here the CDR3 reads CASSFNRGDNQPQHF. The CDR3 bases are TGTGCCAGCAGCTTTAACAGAGGCGACAATCAGCCCCAGCATTTT.

This clonotype was observed many times. J is TRBJ2-7 and V is TRBV6-6, with D possibly TRBD2 on 7 matching bases. The V end was cut by 0 bases, the J end by 6 bases, with 15 bases between. The CDR3 sequence is 15 residues long. The V gene's germline CDR1 is MNHNY and CDR2 SVGAGI (reference sequence). This CDR3 is CASSYSNGRGGEQYF. DNA of the CDR3: TGTGCCAGCAGTTACTCGAATGGGAGGGGGGGCGAGCAGTACTTC.

The sample holds many counts of this clonotype. The CDR3: CASSELGSGTEAFF. CDR3 coding DNA: TGTGCCAGCAGTGAACTGGGCTCGGGCACTGAAGCTTTCTTT. The chain is built from TRBV6-1 and TRBJ1-1; D uncertain. This CDR3 comprises 14 residues. Germline CDR1 and CDR2: MNHNS and SASEGT. Trimming stripped 2 bases from V and 4 bases from J, with 11 bases between.

This clonotype has at least ten counts. This chain links TRBV5-5 with TRBJ1-1; 12 nucleotides line up with TRBD1. The germline gives CDR1 SGHKS, CDR2 YYEKEE (reference sequence). The CDR3 loop spans 15 amino acids. The V segment lost 4 bases and the J segment 0 bases; nucleotides outside the gene matches: 1. The CDR3 region is CASSRDRGLNTEAFF. CDR3 nucleotides: TGTGCCAGCAGCCGGGACAGGGGGCTGAACACTGAAGCTTTCTTT.

Many counts were recorded for this clonotype. This chain joins TRBV11-3 and TRBJ2-7; 7 positions agree with TRBD2. CDR1 is SGHNT and CDR2 is YENEEA in the germline V gene. With 5 bases clipped from V and 4 bases from J, the junction kept 5 bases outside the gene matches. The CDR3 contains 13 residues. In DNA, the CDR3 is TGTGCCAGCAGCGGAAGGACTAGTTACGAGCAGTACTTC. Protein: CASSGRTSYEQYF. The full variable domain, completed using reference TRBV11-3 and TRBJ2-7, is EAGVVQSPRYKIIEKKQPVAFWCNPISGHNTLYWYLQNLGQGPELLIRYENEEAVDDSQLPKDRFSAERLKGVDSTLKIQPAELGDSAVYLCASSGRTSYEQYFGPGTRLTVT.

This clonotype was recorded at least ten times. The chain is built from TRBV10-3 and TRBJ2-1; tentatively, D is TRBD1 (6 bases). Trimming shortened V by 3 bases and J by 1 base, and 16 bases separated the two germline ends. The CDR3 has 17 residues. CDR1 ENHRY and CDR2 SYGVKD come from the germline V gene. The CDR3: CAISEDRLEASYNEQFF. The CDR3 coding sequence is TGTGCCATCAGTGAAGACAGGCTAGAGGCTTCCTACAATGAGCAGTTCTTC.

This clonotype was seen more than once but under ten times. The J gene is TRBJ2-3, the V gene TRBV19, with 9 bases aligning to TRBD2. This CDR3 is built from 17 residues. The V and J ends lost 0 bases and 0 bases, in that order; junction bases with no gene match: 4. The germline V gene encodes CDR1 LNHDA and CDR2 SQIVND (reference sequence). The CDR3 is CASSIDSTSGSTDTQYF. The CDR3 DNA reads TGTGCCAGTAGTATAGACAGCACTAGCGGGAGCACAGATACGCAGTATTTT.

This clonotype was detected ten times or more. For the CDR3, the DNA is TGTGCCAGCAGTGACCCGGGGCAGGGTATCCCTGAAGCTTTCTTT. Amino acids: CASSDPGQGIPEAFF. The chain is built from TRBV6-1 and TRBJ1-1, with D possibly TRBD1 on 5 matching bases. Trimming took 3 bases from V and 6 from J, leaving 17 bases between them. This CDR3 has 15 residues. CDR1 is MNHNS, CDR2 SASEGT, per germline.

This clonotype was recorded at least ten times. This chain joins TRBV20-1 and TRBJ2-7; 8 bases map to TRBD2. The CDR3 runs to 16 residues. Germline V gene sequence: CDR1 DFQATT, CDR2 SNEGSKA (reference sequence). V shed 1 base and J 1 base; nucleotides not matched to a gene: 9. This CDR3 reads CSARVWRSGISYEQYF. In DNA form, the CDR3 reads TGCAGTGCTAGAGTTTGGCGTAGCGGGATTTCCTACGAGCAGTACTTC.

This clonotype was detected many times. The genes are TRBV20-1 and TRBJ1-5; D not resolved. This CDR3 contains 13 residues. In germline, CDR1 is DFQATT, CDR2 SNEGSKA (reference sequence). Trimming pared 6 bases from V and 0 bases from J, leaving 9 bases between. The DNA for the CDR3 is TGCAGTGCCTCGGGCCCTAGCAATCAGCCCCAGCATTTT. Translation gives CSASGPSNQPQHF.